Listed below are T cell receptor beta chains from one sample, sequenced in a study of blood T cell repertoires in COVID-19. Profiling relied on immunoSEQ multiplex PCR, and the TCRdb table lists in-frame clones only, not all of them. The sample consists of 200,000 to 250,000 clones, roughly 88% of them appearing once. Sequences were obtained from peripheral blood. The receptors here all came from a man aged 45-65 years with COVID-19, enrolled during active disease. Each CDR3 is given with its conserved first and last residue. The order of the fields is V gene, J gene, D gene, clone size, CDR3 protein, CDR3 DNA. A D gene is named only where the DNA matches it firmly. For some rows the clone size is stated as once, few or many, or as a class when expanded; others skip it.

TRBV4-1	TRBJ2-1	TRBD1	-	CASSQLQGIVNEQFF	TGCGCCAGCAGCCAGTTACAGGGGATAGTGAATGAGCAGTTCTTC
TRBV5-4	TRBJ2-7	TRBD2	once	CASSLSAGGVYEQYF	TGTGCCAGCAGCTTATCGGCGGGAGGTGTCTACGAGCAGTACTTC
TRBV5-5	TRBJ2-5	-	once	CASSLGGPQETQYF	TGTGCCAGCAGCTTGGGGGGGCCTCAAGAGACCCAGTACTTC
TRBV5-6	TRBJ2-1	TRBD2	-	CASSSDSGGFTYNEQFF	TGTGCCAGCAGCTCGGATAGCGGGGGGTTCACCTACAATGAGCAGTTCTTC
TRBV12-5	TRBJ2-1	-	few	CASGPEGQWPHEQFF	TGTGCTAGTGGTCCGGAGGGACAGTGGCCTCATGAGCAGTTCTTC
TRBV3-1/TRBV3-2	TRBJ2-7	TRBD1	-	CASSNRDREADEQYF	TGTGCCAGCAGCAACCGGGACAGGGAGGCAGACGAGCAGTACTTC
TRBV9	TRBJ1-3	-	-	CASSETGRSGNTIYF	TGTGCCAGCAGCGAGACAGGCCGCTCTGGAAACACCATATATTTT
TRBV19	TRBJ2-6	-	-	CANSPRLPSGANVLTF	TGTGCCAATAGTCCGCGGCTGCCCTCTGGGGCCAACGTCCTGACTTTC
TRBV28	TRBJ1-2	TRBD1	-	CASRPDREGGYTF	TGTGCCAGCAGGCCCGACAGGGAAGGTGGCTACACCTTC
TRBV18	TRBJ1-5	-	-	CASSRPGGNQPQHF	TGTGCCAGCTCACGACCAGGGGGCAATCAGCCCCAGCATTTT
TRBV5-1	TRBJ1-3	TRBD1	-	CASHRGNIDSGNTIYF	TGCGCCAGCCACAGGGGAAATATCGACTCTGGAAACACCATATATTTT
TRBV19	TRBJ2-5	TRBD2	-	CASSIGHSGRETQYF	TGTGCCAGTAGTATAGGGCATAGCGGGAGAGAGACCCAGTACTTC
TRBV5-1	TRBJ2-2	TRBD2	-	CASSLLAGSGTGELFF	TGCGCCAGCAGCTTATTAGCGGGGTCGGGAACCGGGGAGCTGTTTTTT
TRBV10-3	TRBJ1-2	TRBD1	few	CAISDPDRDRGYTF	TGTGCCATCAGTGACCCGGACAGGGATCGGGGCTACACCTTC
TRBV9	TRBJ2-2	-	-	CASSVATPQNSGELFF	TGTGCCAGCAGCGTAGCTACACCACAGAACAGCGGGGAGCTGTTTTTT
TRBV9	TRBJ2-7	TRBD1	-	CASSDGTGVFSSYEQYF	TGTGCCAGCAGCGATGGGACAGGGGTCTTCTCCTCCTACGAGCAGTACTTC
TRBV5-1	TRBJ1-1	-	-	CASSLGLNTEAFF	TGCGCCAGCAGCTTGGGACTAAACACTGAAGCTTTCTTT
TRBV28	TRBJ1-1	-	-	CATNTDTEAFF	TGTGCCACCAATACGGACACTGAAGCTTTCTTT
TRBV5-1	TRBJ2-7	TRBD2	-	CASSFGTSGGYEQYF	TGCGCCAGCAGCTTCGGGACTAGCGGGGGCTACGAGCAGTACTTC
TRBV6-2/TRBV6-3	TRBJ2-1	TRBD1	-	CASSLVGRQGLFF	TGTGCCAGCAGTTTAGTAGGACGACAGGGGCTCTTCTTC
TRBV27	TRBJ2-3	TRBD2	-	CASSILGTSGGAILDTQYF	TGTGCCAGCAGTATACTGGGGACTAGCGGGGGGGCCATCCTGGATACGCAGTATTTT
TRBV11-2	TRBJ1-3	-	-	CASSTQARGLSGNTIYF	TGTGCCAGCAGCACCCAAGCGCGGGGCCTCTCTGGAAACACCATATATTTT
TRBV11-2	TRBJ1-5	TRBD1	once	CASSSHGTGNQPQHF	TGTGCCAGCAGCTCCCACGGGACAGGGAATCAGCCCCAGCATTTT
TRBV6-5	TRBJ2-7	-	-	CASSYGPGTGEYF	TGTGCCAGCAGTTACGGGCCCGGGACTGGGGAGTACTTC
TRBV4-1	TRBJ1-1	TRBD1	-	CASRDSLNTEAFF	TGCGCCAGCCGGGACAGCTTGAACACTGAAGCTTTCTTT
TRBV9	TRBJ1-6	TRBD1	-	CASSVARDSRDNSPLHF	TGTGCCAGCAGCGTAGCTAGGGACAGTAGAGATAATTCACCCCTCCACTTT
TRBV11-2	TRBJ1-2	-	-	CASSLDGPFNYGYTF	TGTGCCAGCAGCTTAGACGGTCCTTTTAACTATGGCTACACCTTC
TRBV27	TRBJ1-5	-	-	CASSLSPNQPQHF	TGTGCCAGCAGTTTATCCCCAAATCAGCCCCAGCATTTT
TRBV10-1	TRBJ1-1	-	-	CASSGQANTEAFF	TGCGCCAGCAGTGGACAGGCCAACACTGAAGCTTTCTTT
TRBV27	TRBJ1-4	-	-	CASSPEGDAQYVGEKLFF	TGTGCCAGCAGCCCCGAGGGGGACGCCCAATATGTGGGTGAAAAACTGTTTTTT
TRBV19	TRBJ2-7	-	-	CASSGPNSYEQYF	TGTGCCAGTAGTGGGCCTAACTCCTACGAGCAGTACTTC
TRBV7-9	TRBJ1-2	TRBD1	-	CASSQQGAVGYGYTF	TGTGCCAGCAGCCAACAGGGGGCGGTCGGCTATGGCTACACCTTC
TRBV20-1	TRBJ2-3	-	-	CSATTDTQYF	TGCAGTGCTACTACAGATACGCAGTATTTT
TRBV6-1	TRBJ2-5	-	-	CASSEVLETQYF	TGTGCCAGCAGTGAAGTCCTGGAGACCCAGTACTTC
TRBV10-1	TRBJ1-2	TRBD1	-	CASRTGKGYTF	TGCGCCAGCAGGACAGGGAAGGGCTACACCTTC
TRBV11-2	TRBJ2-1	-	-	CASSLGAYEQFF	TGTGCCAGCAGCTTAGGGGCGTATGAGCAGTTCTTC
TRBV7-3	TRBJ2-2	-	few	CASSLSSGTANTGELFF	TGTGCCAGCAGCTTAAGCTCCGGGACTGCGAACACCGGGGAGCTGTTTTTT
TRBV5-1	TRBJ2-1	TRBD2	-	CASSLNSGGSGEQFF	TGCGCCAGCAGCTTGAATAGCGGGGGGTCTGGTGAGCAGTTCTTC
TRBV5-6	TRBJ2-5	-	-	CASNGETQYF	TGTGCCAGCAACGGGGAGACCCAGTACTTC
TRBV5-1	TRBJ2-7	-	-	CASSAGPSASNEQYF	TGCGCCAGCAGCGCAGGGCCCTCGGCTTCCAACGAGCAGTACTTC
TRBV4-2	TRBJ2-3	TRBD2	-	CASSQDLGTSGIAYTQYF	TGTGCCAGCAGCCAAGATCTGGGAACTAGCGGGATTGCGTATACGCAGTATTTT
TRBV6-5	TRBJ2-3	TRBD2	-	CASSPAGVVTDTQYF	TGTGCCAGCAGTCCCGCGGGGGTGGTCACAGATACGCAGTATTTT
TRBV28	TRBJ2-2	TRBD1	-	CASIPGQGTNTGELFF	TGTGCCAGCATACCGGGACAGGGGACAAACACCGGGGAGCTGTTTTTT
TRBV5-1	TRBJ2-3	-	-	CASSQNSSPDTQYF	TGCGCCAGCAGCCAAAACAGCTCCCCAGATACGCAGTATTTT
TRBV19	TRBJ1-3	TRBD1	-	CASTNGQGHGNTIYF	TGTGCCAGTACCAATGGACAGGGGCACGGAAACACCATATATTTT
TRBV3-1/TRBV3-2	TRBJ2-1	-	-	CASSQGGGQGMSGRTNEQFF	TGTGCCAGCAGCCAAGGAGGCGGACAGGGTATGAGCGGGAGGACCAATGAGCAGTTCTTC